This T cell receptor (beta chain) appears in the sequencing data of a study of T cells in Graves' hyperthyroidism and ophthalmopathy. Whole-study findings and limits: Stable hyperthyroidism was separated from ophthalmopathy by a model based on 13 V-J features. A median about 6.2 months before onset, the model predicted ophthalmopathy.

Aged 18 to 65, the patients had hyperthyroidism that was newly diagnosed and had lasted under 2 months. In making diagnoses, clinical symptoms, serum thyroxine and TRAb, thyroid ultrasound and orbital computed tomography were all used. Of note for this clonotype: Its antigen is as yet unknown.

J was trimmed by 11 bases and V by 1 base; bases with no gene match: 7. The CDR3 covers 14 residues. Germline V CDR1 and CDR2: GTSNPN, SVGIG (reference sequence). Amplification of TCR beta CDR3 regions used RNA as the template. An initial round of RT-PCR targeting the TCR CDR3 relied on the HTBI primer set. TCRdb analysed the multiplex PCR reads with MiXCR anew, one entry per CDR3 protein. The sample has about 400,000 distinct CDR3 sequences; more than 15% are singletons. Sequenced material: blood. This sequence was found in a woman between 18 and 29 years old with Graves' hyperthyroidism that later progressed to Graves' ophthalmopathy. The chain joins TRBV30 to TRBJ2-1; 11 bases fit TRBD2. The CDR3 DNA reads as TGTGCCTGGAGTGGGGCGACTAGCGGGGACCAGCAGTTCTTC. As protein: CAWSGATSGDQQFF.